The subject of this entry is one T cell receptor beta chain. Amplified TCR beta CDR3 regions derived from RNA transcripts. TCR CDR3 underwent first-round RT-PCR with the HTBI primer set. TCRdb reprocessed the multiplex PCR reads with MiXCR, giving one entry per CDR3 protein. The sample includes 560,000 or so distinct CDR3 sequences, 15% to 20% of them seen just once. This sample stems from a study of T cells in Graves' hyperthyroidism and ophthalmopathy. With V trimmed by 4 bases and J by 11 bases, 5 bases remained unmatched. This CDR3 has 11 residues. Germline CDR1 and CDR2: GTSNPN and SVGIG (reference sequence).

The sequence derives from a middle-aged man with Graves' ophthalmopathy. The sample taken for sequencing was blood. The V and J genes are TRBV30 and TRBJ2-3, with 8 nucleotides matching TRBD1. For the CDR3, the DNA is TGTGCCTGGACCTCGGGACAGGTGCAGTATTTT. Its translation is CAWTSGQVQYF.